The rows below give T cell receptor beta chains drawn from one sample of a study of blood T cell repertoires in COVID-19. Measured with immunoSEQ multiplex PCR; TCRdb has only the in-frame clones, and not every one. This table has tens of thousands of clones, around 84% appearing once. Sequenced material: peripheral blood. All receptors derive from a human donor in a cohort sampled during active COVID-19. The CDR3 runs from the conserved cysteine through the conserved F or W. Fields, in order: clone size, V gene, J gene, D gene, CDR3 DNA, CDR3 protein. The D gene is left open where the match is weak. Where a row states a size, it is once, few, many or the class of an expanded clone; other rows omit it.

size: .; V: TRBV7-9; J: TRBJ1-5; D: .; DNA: TGTGCCAGCAGCTTAGCTGGCGGGGGACAGCCCCAGCATTTT; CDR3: CASSLAGGGQPQHF
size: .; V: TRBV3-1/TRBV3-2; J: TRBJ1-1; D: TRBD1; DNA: TGTGCCAGCAGCCAAGGACAGGGAGGTAACACTGAAGCTTTCTTT; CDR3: CASSQGQGGNTEAFF
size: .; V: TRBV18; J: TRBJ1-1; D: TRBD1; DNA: TGTGCCAGCTCACCGGGAACAGGGGATGACACTGAAGCTTTCTTT; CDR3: CASSPGTGDDTEAFF
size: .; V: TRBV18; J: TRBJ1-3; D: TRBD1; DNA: TGTGCCAGCTCACAGAACAGGGGTAACGCTGGAAACACCATATATTTT; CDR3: CASSQNRGNAGNTIYF
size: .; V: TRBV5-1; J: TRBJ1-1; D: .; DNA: TGCGCCAGCAGGGACCCCAGGGGAATAGCTTTCTTT; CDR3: CASRDPRGIAFF
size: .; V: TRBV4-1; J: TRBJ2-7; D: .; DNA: TGCGCCAGCAGCCAAGATCGGAGACAGACCCGCTCCTACGAGCAGTACTTC; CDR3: CASSQDRRQTRSYEQYF
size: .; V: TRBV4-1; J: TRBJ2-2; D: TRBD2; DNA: TGCGCCAGCAGCCAAGACGGCGGGGGGAAATCTGGGGAGCTGTTTTTT; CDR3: CASSQDGGGKSGELFF
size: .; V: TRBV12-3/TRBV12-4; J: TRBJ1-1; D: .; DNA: TGTGCCAGCAGCCCAAACACTGAAGCTTTCTTT; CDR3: CASSPNTEAFF
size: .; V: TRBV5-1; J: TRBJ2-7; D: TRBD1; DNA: TGCGCCAGCAGCCCGACAGGGGGCTCCTACGAGCAGTACTTC; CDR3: CASSPTGGSYEQYF
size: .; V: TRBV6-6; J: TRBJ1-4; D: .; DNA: TGTGCCAGCAGTTACGCGGGGGTAGGGGAAAAACTGTTTTTT; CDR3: CASSYAGVGEKLFF
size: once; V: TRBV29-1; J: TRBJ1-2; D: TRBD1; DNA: TGCAGCGTTGAGGGCCAGGGGGACGGTGGCTACACCTTC; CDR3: CSVEGQGDGGYTF
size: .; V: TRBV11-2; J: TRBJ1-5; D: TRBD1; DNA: TGTGCCAGCAGCCGGACAGGCTATAGCAATCAGCCCCAGCATTTT; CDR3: CASSRTGYSNQPQHF
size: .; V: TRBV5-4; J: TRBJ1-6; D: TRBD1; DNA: TGTGCCAGCAGCTCCCGGGGGACAGGGTATTTTTCCCTCCACTTT; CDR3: CASSSRGTGYFSLHF
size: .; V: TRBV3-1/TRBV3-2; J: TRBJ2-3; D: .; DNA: TGTGCCAGCAGCCAGGGAGGGGGGGCCTTAGATACGCAGTATTTT; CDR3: CASSQGGGALDTQYF
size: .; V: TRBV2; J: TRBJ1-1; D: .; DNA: TGTGCCAGCAGTGAACAAGGGGCCACTGAAGCTTTCTTT; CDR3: CASSEQGATEAFF
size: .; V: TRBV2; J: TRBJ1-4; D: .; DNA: TGTGCCAGCAGTGCCTTCTTAACGGGGACTAATGAAAAACTGTTTTTT; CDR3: CASSAFLTGTNEKLFF
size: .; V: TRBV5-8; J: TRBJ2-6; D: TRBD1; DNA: TGTGCCAGCAGCCTCGGACAGGCCCACAACGTCCTGACTTTC; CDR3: CASSLGQAHNVLTF
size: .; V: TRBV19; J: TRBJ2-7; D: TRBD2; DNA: TGTGCCAGTAACCGTGCGGGGGGAGGCGAGCAGTACTTC; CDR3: CASNRAGGGEQYF
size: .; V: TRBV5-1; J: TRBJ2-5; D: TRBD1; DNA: TGCGCCAGCAGCCCCGGGACAGGGGTTCCACAAGAGACCCAGTACTTC; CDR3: CASSPGTGVPQETQYF
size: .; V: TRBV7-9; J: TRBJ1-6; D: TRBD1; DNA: TGTGCCAGCAGCTTAGATCGGACAGGGGGGCTCACCCTCCACTTT; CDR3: CASSLDRTGGLTLHF
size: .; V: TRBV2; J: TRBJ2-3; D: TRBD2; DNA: TGTGCCAGCACCCGGGCGGGGGGGCCCTTAAACACAGATACGCAGTATTTT; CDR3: CASTRAGGPLNTDTQYF
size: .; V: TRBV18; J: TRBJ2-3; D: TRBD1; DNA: TGTGCCAGCTCACCAAGGGACAGGGGGCATGATACGCAGTATTTT; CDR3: CASSPRDRGHDTQYF
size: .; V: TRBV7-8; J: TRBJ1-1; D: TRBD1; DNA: TGTGCCAGCAGCTTAGCGCGGGACAGGGCCGTTGAAGCTTTCTTT; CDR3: CASSLARDRAVEAFF
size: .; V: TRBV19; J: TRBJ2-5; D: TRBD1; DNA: TGTGCCAGTAGTGGGGGACAGGGTCGGACTCCCCAAGAGACCCAGTACTTC; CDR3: CASSGGQGRTPQETQYF
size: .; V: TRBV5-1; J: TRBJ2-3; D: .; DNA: TGCGCCAGCAGCTTGGAGGTAGCCCCAACAGATACGCAGTATTTT; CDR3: CASSLEVAPTDTQYF
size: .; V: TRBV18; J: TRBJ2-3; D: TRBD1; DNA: TGTGCCAGCTCACCACCGACAGGGGGCGCGACAGATACGCAGTATTTT; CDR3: CASSPPTGGATDTQYF
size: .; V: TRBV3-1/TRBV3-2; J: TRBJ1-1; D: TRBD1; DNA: TGTGCCAGCAGCCGGTCAGGGGGCGCAGCTGAAGCTTTCTTT; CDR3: CASSRSGGAAEAFF
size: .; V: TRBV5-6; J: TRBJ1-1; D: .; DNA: TGTGCCAGCAGCTTCGGGGGGAGTGAAGCTTTCTTT; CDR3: CASSFGGSEAFF
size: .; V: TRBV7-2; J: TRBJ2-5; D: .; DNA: TGTGCCAGCAACCAAGCGGCAGGGAGGGAGACCCAGTACTTC; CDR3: CASNQAAGRETQYF
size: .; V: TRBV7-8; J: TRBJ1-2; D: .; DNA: TGTGCCAGCAGCCCAGACATGGGGGGCTATGGCTACACCTTC; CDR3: CASSPDMGGYGYTF
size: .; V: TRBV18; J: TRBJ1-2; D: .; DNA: TGTGCCAGCTCACCGAGTCTTCAGGGCAGAGGCTATGGCTACACCTTC; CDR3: CASSPSLQGRGYGYTF
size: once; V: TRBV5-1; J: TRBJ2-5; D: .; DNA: TGCGCCAGCTACCGGGAGACCCAAGAGACCCAGTACTTC; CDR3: CASYRETQETQYF
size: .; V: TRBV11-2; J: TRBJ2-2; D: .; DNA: TGTGCCAGCAGACTCGGGGGGAACACCGGGGAGCTGTTTTTT; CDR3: CASRLGGNTGELFF
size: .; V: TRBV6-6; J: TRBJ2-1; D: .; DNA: TGTGCCAGCCTCCCCCTGGACTCTCGGGAGCAGTTCTTC; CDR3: CASLPLDSREQFF
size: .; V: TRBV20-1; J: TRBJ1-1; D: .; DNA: TGCAGTGCACACAAGAACACTGAAGCTTTCTTT; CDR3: CSAHKNTEAFF
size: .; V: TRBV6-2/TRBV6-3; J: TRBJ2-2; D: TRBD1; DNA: TGTGCCAGCAGTTACATCTTAGGGCAGGGGGACACCGGGGAGCTGTTTTTT; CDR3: CASSYILGQGDTGELFF
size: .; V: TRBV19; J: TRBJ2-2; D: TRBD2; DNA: TGTGCCAGTACGGGCGGGGGGGGAAGCACCGGGGAGCTGTTTTTT; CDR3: CASTGGGGSTGELFF
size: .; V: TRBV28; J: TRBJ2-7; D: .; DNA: TGTGCCAGCATCCCCTCTGGGCGGGACGAGCAGTACTTC; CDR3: CASIPSGRDEQYF
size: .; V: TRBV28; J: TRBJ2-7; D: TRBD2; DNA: TGTGCCAGCAGTTCGCCGGGGGGGCGTAAAGAACAGTACTTC; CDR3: CASSSPGGRKEQYF
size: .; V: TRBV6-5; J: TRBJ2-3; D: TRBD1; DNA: TGTGCCAGCAGTTACCTTCGGGCAGGGGGAACAGATACGCAGTATTTT; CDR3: CASSYLRAGGTDTQYF
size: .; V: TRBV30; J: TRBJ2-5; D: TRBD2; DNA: TGTGTCCTTAGCGGGGGGGCGGAGACCCAGTACTTC; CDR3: CVLSGGAETQYF
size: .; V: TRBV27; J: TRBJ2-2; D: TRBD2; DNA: TGTGCCAGCAAACTAGCGGGGGGCCCCACCGGGGAGCTGTTTTTT; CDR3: CASKLAGGPTGELFF
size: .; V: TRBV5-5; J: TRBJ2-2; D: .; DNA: TGTGCCAGCAGCTTAACGGTTGGGGGCCACACCGGGGAGCTGTTTTTT; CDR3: CASSLTVGGHTGELFF
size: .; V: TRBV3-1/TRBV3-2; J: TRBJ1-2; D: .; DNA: TGTGCTAGCAGCCAAGATAGGGGAACCTATGGCTACACCTTC; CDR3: CASSQDRGTYGYTF
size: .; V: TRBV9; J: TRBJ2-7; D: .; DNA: TGTGCCAGCAGCGTTTCGGGGAAAAATGACGAGCAGTACTTC; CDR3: CASSVSGKNDEQYF
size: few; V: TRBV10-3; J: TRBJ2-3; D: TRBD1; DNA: TGTGCCAACAAGGGGGCCGGAGATACGCAGTATTTT; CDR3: CANKGAGDTQYF
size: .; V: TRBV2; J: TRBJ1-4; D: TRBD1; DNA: TGTGCCAGCAGTGGACAGGGCCTTGCAACTAATGAAAAACTGTTTTTT; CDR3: CASSGQGLATNEKLFF